The sequence of this TCR beta chain was determined in a study of cytomegalovirus exposure and HLA in healthy donors. In regard to this clone: The antigen is undetermined.

This CDR3 has 12 residues. Germline assignment: CDR1 SGHDN and CDR2 FVKESK. V shed 3 bases and J 7 bases; nucleotides not matched to a gene: 2. Findings of the study overall: Solely CMV serostatus was available to characterize immune exposure. Reported findings show TCR beta sequences accurately forecast HLA-A and HLA-B alleles in most subjects.

A multiplex PCR was run with 60 Vbeta primers and 13 Jbeta primers. The data were produced by immunoSEQ multiplex PCR, yet TCRdb's version contains in-frame clones alone and is incomplete. The sample features under 200,000 clones, with 6.5% in its top ten. The clonotype comes from a man younger than 45 in good health and CMV-seronegative. Sequenced: PBMCs. This chain uses TRBV14 with TRBJ2-7, with 8 positions matching TRBD1. Here the CDR3 reads CASSQNRGEQYF. CDR3 nucleotides: TGTGCCAGCAGCCAGAACAGGGGGGAGCAGTACTTC.